Listed below are T cell receptor beta chains from one sample, sequenced in a study of T cells in localized non-small cell lung cancer. This table comes from immunoSEQ multiplex PCR, and its TCRdb copy is limited to in-frame clones, with some not included. This sample carries around 2,000 clones, 26% of them seen once, and the ten largest clones take 7.1%. Sequences were derived from lung tumor tissue, sampled before any cancer treatment. The receptors were gathered from a woman aged 35-75 years with stage II squamous cell lung carcinoma. Both conserved end residues are trimmed from each CDR3. The order of the fields is J gene, V gene, CDR3 protein.

TRBJ2-5 | TRBV9 | ASNEVEMETQY
TRBJ2-1 | TRBV9 | ASSVGTGARLVSSYNEQF
TRBJ1-1 | TRBV18 | ASSPPQGNTEAF
TRBJ2-3 | TRBV11-3 | ASYVGGYTDTQY
TRBJ1-1 | TRBV4-1 | ASSYLGLSGGAF
TRBJ1-2 | TRBV18 | ASSPGQGRYGYT
TRBJ2-7 | TRBV25-1 | ASSELGQGEFYEQY
TRBJ1-5 | TRBV19 | ASSSTGGGLQPQH
TRBJ2-7 | TRBV11-3 | ASSLDGRGPYEQY
TRBJ1-3 | TRBV28 | ASGYLRGGVPSGNTIY
TRBJ2-2 | TRBV28 | ASSLPAGELF
TRBJ2-2 | TRBV6-8 | ASSSRLGNTGELF
TRBJ2-7 | TRBV11-3 | ASSSNRGGTPLEQY
TRBJ1-2 | TRBV30 | AWDDRSYRKTYGYT
TRBJ2-7 | TRBV12-5 | ASGRQEPPSYEQY
TRBJ2-7 | TRBV9 | ASSMTPGQANEQY
TRBJ1-1 | TRBV11-3 | ASSPRGGLTEAF
TRBJ2-7 | TRBV11-3 | ASSLPHRGTYEQY
TRBJ2-1 | TRBV9 | ASSVGTVLYNEQF
TRBJ2-3 | TRBV30 | AWSVGGSSTQY